The rows below give T cell receptor beta chains drawn from one sample of a study of CD8 T cells in ankylosing spondylitis. Each CDR3 protein is one row after TCRdb ran MiXCR on the 5' RACE reads. The sample lists 50,000 to 70,000 distinct CDR3 sequences, more than 5.5% occurring once. Sequenced input: synovial fluid, either unsorted or a sorted T cell fraction (not recorded which). The receptor set was obtained from a male donor with ankylosing spondylitis. CDR3s include the opening cysteine and the closing phenylalanine or tryptophan. The order of the fields is clone size, D gene, V gene, J gene, CDR3 protein, CDR3 DNA. D genes are given only for firm matches. Clone size is shown for a subset of rows, as once, few, many or a class of expanded clone.

clone size: -
D gene: -
V gene: TRBV9
J gene: TRBJ2-1
CDR3 protein: CASSVFSSSYNEQFF
CDR3 DNA: TGTGCCAGCAGCGTTTTTTCGAGCTCCTACAATGAGCAGTTCTTC

clone size: many
D gene: -
V gene: TRBV6-4
J gene: TRBJ2-1
CDR3 protein: CASSDEKHNEQFF
CDR3 DNA: TGTGCCAGCAGTGACGAGAAGCACAATGAGCAGTTCTTC

clone size: many
D gene: -
V gene: TRBV28
J gene: TRBJ1-6
CDR3 protein: CASSILDKRSPLHF
CDR3 DNA: TGTGCCAGCAGTATACTAGACAAGCGGTCACCCCTCCACTTT

clone size: many
D gene: -
V gene: TRBV5-1
J gene: TRBJ2-1
CDR3 protein: CASSFIGAGEQFF
CDR3 DNA: TGCGCCAGCAGCTTTATCGGGGCCGGTGAGCAGTTCTTC

clone size: many
D gene: TRBD2
V gene: TRBV30
J gene: TRBJ2-1
CDR3 protein: CAWRRLAGGSSYNEQFF
CDR3 DNA: TGTGCCTGGAGGCGGCTAGCGGGAGGGAGCTCCTACAATGAGCAGTTCTTC

clone size: -
D gene: -
V gene: TRBV14
J gene: TRBJ2-5
CDR3 protein: CASSQDSGSPRAQYF
CDR3 DNA: TGTGCCAGCAGCCAAGATTCAGGGAGCCCCAGGGCCCAGTACTTC

clone size: many
D gene: TRBD1
V gene: TRBV28
J gene: TRBJ2-1
CDR3 protein: CASTRDRANNEQFF
CDR3 DNA: TGTGCCAGCACTCGGGACAGGGCTAATAATGAGCAGTTCTTC

clone size: many
D gene: -
V gene: TRBV5-1
J gene: TRBJ2-5
CDR3 protein: CASSANTGSQETQYF
CDR3 DNA: TGCGCCAGCAGCGCAAACACCGGCTCCCAAGAGACCCAGTACTTC

clone size: few
D gene: -
V gene: TRBV19
J gene: TRBJ1-5
CDR3 protein: CASSRMGSNNQPQHF
CDR3 DNA: TGTGCCAGTAGTAGGATGGGCAGCAACAATCAGCCCCAGCATTTT

clone size: many
D gene: -
V gene: TRBV3-1
J gene: TRBJ1-1
CDR3 protein: CASSQDGVQGRRAFF
CDR3 DNA: TGTGCCAGCAGCCAAGATGGGGTACAGGGACGCAGAGCTTTCTTT

clone size: -
D gene: -
V gene: TRBV5-4
J gene: TRBJ2-3
CDR3 protein: CASSQPFGVDTDTQYF
CDR3 DNA: TGTGCCAGCAGCCAACCGTTTGGGGTAGACACAGATACGCAGTATTTT

clone size: few
D gene: TRBD2
V gene: TRBV10-3
J gene: TRBJ2-1
CDR3 protein: CAIRAGTSGMVEQFF
CDR3 DNA: TGTGCCATCAGGGCCGGGACTAGCGGGATGGTTGAGCAGTTCTTC

clone size: many
D gene: -
V gene: TRBV20-1
J gene: TRBJ2-7
CDR3 protein: CSAFGPSSSYEQYF
CDR3 DNA: TGCAGTGCTTTTGGACCCAGCAGCTCCTACGAGCAGTACTTC

clone size: many
D gene: -
V gene: TRBV24-1
J gene: TRBJ2-3
CDR3 protein: CATSAEGLTDTQYF
CDR3 DNA: TGTGCCACCAGTGCGGAAGGATTAACAGATACGCAGTATTTT

clone size: many
D gene: -
V gene: TRBV4-3
J gene: TRBJ2-2
CDR3 protein: CASSQGQGGTGELFF
CDR3 DNA: TGCGCCAGCAGCCAAGGACAGGGAGGGACCGGGGAGCTGTTTTTT

clone size: many
D gene: -
V gene: TRBV11-2
J gene: TRBJ2-4
CDR3 protein: CASSPIGKVQYF
CDR3 DNA: TGTGCCAGCAGCCCTATAGGGAAAGTTCAGTACTTC

clone size: many
D gene: -
V gene: TRBV20-1
J gene: TRBJ2-3
CDR3 protein: CSAKFLGGDTQYF
CDR3 DNA: TGCAGTGCTAAGTTCCTGGGGGGAGATACGCAGTATTTT

clone size: few
D gene: TRBD2
V gene: TRBV18
J gene: TRBJ2-1
CDR3 protein: CASSPLAGDEQFF
CDR3 DNA: TGTGCCAGCTCTCCCCTAGCGGGAGATGAGCAGTTCTTC

clone size: many
D gene: -
V gene: TRBV20-1
J gene: TRBJ1-1
CDR3 protein: CSTRVDTEAFF
CDR3 DNA: TGCAGTACCAGGGTAGATACTGAAGCTTTCTTT

clone size: few
D gene: TRBD2
V gene: TRBV9
J gene: TRBJ2-5
CDR3 protein: CASSVGLAGEVETQYF
CDR3 DNA: TGTGCCAGCAGCGTAGGACTAGCGGGAGAGGTAGAGACCCAGTACTTC

clone size: few
D gene: TRBD1
V gene: TRBV6-1
J gene: TRBJ2-5
CDR3 protein: CASSRGLETQYF
CDR3 DNA: TGTGCCAGCAGCAGGGGGCTCGAGACCCAGTACTTC

clone size: many
D gene: -
V gene: TRBV20-1
J gene: TRBJ2-6
CDR3 protein: CSASAGETSGANVLTF
CDR3 DNA: TGCAGTGCTAGTGCAGGGGAAACCTCTGGGGCCAACGTCCTGACTTTC

clone size: many
D gene: -
V gene: TRBV29-1
J gene: TRBJ1-2
CDR3 protein: CSVRFQQTNYGYTF
CDR3 DNA: TGCAGCGTCCGTTTTCAACAGACAAACTATGGCTACACCTTC

clone size: few
D gene: -
V gene: TRBV18
J gene: TRBJ1-1
CDR3 protein: CASSPSTEAFF
CDR3 DNA: TGTGCCAGCTCACCGAGCACGGAAGCTTTCTTT